The rows below give T cell receptor beta chains drawn from one sample of a study of OX40 agonist ivuxolimab in advanced cancers. Sequencing used immunoSEQ multiplex PCR; TCRdb keeps in-frame clones, though not all of them. The top ten hold more than 0.15% of the sample, which has 95,000 to 150,000 clones, about 94% seen once. The sample consisted of CD4+ or CD8+ T cells sorted from blood, taken in a trial of the OX40 agonist ivuxolimab. The source is an adult with an advanced solid tumor such as melanoma, head and neck, liver or kidney cancer. The CDR3 runs from the conserved cysteine through the conserved F or W. Fields, in order: CDR3 DNA, CDR3 protein, clone size, V gene, J gene, D gene. D genes are given only for firm matches. Size tells how often a clone was seen (once, few, many) or the class of an expanded clone, and some rows leave it out.

CDR3 DNA: TGCGCCAGCAGCCGGCTAGCGGGAGCCGGAGAGACCCAGTACTTC
CDR3 protein: CASSRLAGAGETQYF
clone size: -
V gene: TRBV4-1
J gene: TRBJ2-5
D gene: TRBD2

CDR3 DNA: TGTGCCAGCACTCAGGGGGAAAGTCGTCAGCCCCAGCATTTT
CDR3 protein: CASTQGESRQPQHF
clone size: -
V gene: TRBV2
J gene: TRBJ1-5
D gene: TRBD1

CDR3 DNA: TGTGCCAGCTCACCTTCGTTAGATACGCAGTATTTT
CDR3 protein: CASSPSLDTQYF
clone size: once
V gene: TRBV18
J gene: TRBJ2-3
D gene: -

CDR3 DNA: TGTGCCAGCAGCTTAGAAATGAGGCAACCCCCTTACTTC
CDR3 protein: CASSLEMRQPPYF
clone size: -
V gene: TRBV7-2
J gene: TRBJ2-5
D gene: -

CDR3 DNA: TGTGCCAGCAGTTACTCCGAGTCTGTACTTGCAGATACGCAGTATTTT
CDR3 protein: CASSYSESVLADTQYF
clone size: -
V gene: TRBV6-6
J gene: TRBJ2-3
D gene: -

CDR3 DNA: TGTGCCAGCAGTTACTCGGGACAGGTTAATTCACCCCTCCACTTT
CDR3 protein: CASSYSGQVNSPLHF
clone size: -
V gene: TRBV6-5
J gene: TRBJ1-6
D gene: TRBD1

CDR3 DNA: TGTGCCACCGGACTGCCCAACAATGAGCAGTTCTTC
CDR3 protein: CATGLPNNEQFF
clone size: -
V gene: TRBV15
J gene: TRBJ2-1
D gene: -

CDR3 DNA: TGTGCCAGCAGCTTAGGGGAGGCAGCAACTAATGAAAAACTGTTTTTT
CDR3 protein: CASSLGEAATNEKLFF
clone size: once
V gene: TRBV7-9
J gene: TRBJ1-4
D gene: -

CDR3 DNA: TGTGCCAGCAGCTTATGGTCCGGGGACTATGGCTACACCTTC
CDR3 protein: CASSLWSGDYGYTF
clone size: -
V gene: TRBV7-2
J gene: TRBJ1-2
D gene: -

CDR3 DNA: TGCGCCAGCAGCTCCGGGACAGGGAGGCTCAAGGACGGGGAGCTGTTTTTT
CDR3 protein: CASSSGTGRLKDGELFF
clone size: -
V gene: TRBV5-1
J gene: TRBJ2-2
D gene: TRBD1

CDR3 DNA: TGTGCCAGCAGCACCGGGACTATCCCCTACAATGAGCAGTTCTTC
CDR3 protein: CASSTGTIPYNEQFF
clone size: -
V gene: TRBV11-3
J gene: TRBJ2-1
D gene: TRBD2